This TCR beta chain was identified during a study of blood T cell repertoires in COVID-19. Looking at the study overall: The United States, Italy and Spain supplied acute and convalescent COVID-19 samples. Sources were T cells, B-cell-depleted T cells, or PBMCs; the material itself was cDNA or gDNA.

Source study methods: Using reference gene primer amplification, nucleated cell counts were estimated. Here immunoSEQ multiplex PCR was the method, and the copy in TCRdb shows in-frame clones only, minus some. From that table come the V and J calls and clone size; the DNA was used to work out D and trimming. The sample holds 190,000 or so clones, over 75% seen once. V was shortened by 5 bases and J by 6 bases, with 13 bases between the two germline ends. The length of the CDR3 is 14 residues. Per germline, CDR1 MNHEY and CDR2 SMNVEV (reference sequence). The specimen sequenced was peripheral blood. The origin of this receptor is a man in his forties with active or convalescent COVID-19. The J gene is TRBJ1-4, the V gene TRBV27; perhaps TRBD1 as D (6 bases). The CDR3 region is CASSAEGGDEKLFF. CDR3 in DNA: TGTGCCAGCAGTGCCGAGGGGGGGGATGAAAAACTGTTTTTT.